This record covers a single TCR beta chain. Its antigen remains unidentified. These data originate in a study of T cell responses to AZD1222 COVID-19 vaccine. Sequencing was performed with immunoSEQ multiplex PCR; in TCRdb, only in-frame clones are kept and a portion is missing. The sample shows some 150,000 clones, around 88% of them seen only once. General study results and limits: The breadth and depth of Spike-specific TCRs increased once two AZD1222 doses had been given.

Sequenced material: peripheral blood, taken on day 0 of MenACWY control vaccination. This receptor was identified in an adult in good health.

Here the CDR3 DNA reads TGTGCCACCAGTGATTCCTGGACTAGCGGGGGGTACAATGAGCAGTTCTTC. Amino acid sequence: CATSDSWTSGGYNEQFF. The V gene is TRBV24-1, the J gene TRBJ2-1; 14 nucleotides match TRBD2. After removal of 2 bases from V and 4 bases from J, the junction contained 3 bases not matched to a gene. Germline-derived CDR1 and CDR2 are KGHDR and SFDVKD. The CDR3 totals 17 residues.